This T cell receptor beta chain was obtained from a study of blood T cells in healthy people across ages. Overall study context: About one barcoded beta molecule per two T cells was the capture yield of template switching. Findings and limits, study-wide: Both higher diversity and more naive CD4+ cells marked long-lived donors when set against aged donors.

This clonotype was detected only a few times. Its antigen is not identified. Using a J-beta primer mix together with a sample-barcoded 5' primer, a second PCR was run for about 7 to 12 cycles. In TCRdb, the 5' RACE reads were re-called with MiXCR into one record per CDR3 protein. The repertoire consists of around 1,500,000 distinct CDR3 sequences, with roughly 40% occurring once and the leading ten covering 7.9%. Researchers collected around 11 milliliters of peripheral blood from every single donor. The extraction recovered at least 6 micrograms of total RNA per sample. The V and J ends lost 0 bases and 3 bases respectively, with 12 bases between them. This CDR3 comprises 15 residues. The V gene's germline CDR1 is LGHNA and CDR2 YNFKEQ.

Material: blood. The origin of this receptor is a woman between 18 and 30 years old in good health. The rearrangement joins TRBV4-2 to TRBJ2-7, with D possibly being TRBD2 (5 bases). CDR3 residues: CASSQESASSYEQYF. CDR3 DNA sequence: TGTGCCAGCAGCCAAGAGTCTGCTAGCAGCTACGAGCAGTACTTC.